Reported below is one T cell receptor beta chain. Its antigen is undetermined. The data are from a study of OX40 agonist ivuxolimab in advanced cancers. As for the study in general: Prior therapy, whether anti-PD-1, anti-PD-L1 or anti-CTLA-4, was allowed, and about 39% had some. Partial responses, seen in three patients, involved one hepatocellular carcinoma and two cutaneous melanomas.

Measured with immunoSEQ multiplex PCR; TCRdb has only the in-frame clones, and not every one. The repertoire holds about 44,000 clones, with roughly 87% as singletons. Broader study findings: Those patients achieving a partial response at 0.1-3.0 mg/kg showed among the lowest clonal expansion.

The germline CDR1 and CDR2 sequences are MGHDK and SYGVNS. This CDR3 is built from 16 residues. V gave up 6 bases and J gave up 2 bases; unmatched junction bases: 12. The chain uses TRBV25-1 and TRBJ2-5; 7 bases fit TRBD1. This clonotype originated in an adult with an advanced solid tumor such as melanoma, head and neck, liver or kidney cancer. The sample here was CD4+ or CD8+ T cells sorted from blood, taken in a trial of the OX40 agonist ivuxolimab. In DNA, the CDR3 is TGTGCCAGCAGCCCAGCCGAGGGGGCTCGACAAGAGACCCAGTACTTC. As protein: CASSPAEGARQETQYF.